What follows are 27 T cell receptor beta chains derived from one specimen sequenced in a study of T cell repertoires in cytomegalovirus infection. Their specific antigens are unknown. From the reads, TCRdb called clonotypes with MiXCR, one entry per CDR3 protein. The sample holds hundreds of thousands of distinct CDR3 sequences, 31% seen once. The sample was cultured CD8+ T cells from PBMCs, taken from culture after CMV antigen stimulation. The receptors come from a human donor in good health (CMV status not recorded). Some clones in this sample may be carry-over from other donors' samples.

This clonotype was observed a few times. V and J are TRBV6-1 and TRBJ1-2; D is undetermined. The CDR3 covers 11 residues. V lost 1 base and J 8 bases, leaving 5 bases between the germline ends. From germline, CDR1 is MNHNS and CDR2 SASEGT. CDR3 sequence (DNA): TGTGCCAGCAGTGAAGAGAGGGGCTACACCTTC. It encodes CASSEERGYTF.

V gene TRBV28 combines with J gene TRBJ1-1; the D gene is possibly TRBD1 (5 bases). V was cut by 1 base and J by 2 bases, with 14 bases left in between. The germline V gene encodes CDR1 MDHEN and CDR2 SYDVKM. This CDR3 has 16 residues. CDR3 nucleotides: TGTGCCAGCAGTTTATTGGTGCGGACAACTAACACTGAAGCTTTCTTT. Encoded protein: CASSLLVRTTNTEAFF.

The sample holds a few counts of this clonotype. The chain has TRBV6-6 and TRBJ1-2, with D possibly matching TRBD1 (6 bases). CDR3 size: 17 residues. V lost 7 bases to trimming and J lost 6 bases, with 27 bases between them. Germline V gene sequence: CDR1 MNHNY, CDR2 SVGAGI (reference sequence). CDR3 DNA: TGTGCCAGCATCCGGGGGGGGCGAGGGTATGCCTCGGATGGCTACACCTTC. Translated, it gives CASIRGGRGYASDGYTF.

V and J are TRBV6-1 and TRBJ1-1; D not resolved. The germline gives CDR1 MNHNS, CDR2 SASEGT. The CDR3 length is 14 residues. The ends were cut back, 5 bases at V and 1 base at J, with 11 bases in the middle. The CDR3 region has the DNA TGTGCCAGCAGTTCTTTCCTTCAGAACACTGAAGCTTTCTTT. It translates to CASSSFLQNTEAFF.

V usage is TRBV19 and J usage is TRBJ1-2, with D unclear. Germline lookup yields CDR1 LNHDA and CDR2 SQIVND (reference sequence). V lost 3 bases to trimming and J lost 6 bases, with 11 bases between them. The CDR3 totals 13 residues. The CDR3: CASSMSGYDGYTF. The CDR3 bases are TGTGCCAGTAGTATGAGTGGGTATGATGGCTACACCTTC.

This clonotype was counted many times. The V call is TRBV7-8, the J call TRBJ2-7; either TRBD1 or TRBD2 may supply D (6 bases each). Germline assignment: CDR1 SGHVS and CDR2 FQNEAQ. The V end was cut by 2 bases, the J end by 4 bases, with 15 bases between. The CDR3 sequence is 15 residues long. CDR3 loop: CASSLPTGGEYEQYF. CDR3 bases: TGTGCCAGCAGCTTACCCACCGGGGGCGAATACGAGCAGTACTTC.

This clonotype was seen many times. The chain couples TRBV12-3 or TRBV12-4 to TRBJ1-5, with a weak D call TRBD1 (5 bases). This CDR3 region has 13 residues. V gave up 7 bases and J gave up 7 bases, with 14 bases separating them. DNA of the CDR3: TGTGCCAGCACCTTTAATTGGGGGCAGCCCCAGCATTTT. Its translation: CASTFNWGQPQHF.

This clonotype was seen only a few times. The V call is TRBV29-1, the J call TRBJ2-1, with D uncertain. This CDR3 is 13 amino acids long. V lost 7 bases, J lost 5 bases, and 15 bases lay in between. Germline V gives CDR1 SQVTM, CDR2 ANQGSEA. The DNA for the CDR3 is TGCAGCGCCGCGCCGGGTCCCCACAATGAGCAGTTCTTC. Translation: CSAAPGPHNEQFF.

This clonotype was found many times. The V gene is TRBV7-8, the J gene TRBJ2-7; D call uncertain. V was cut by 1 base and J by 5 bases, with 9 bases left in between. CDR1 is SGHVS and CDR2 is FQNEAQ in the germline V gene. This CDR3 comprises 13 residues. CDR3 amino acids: CASSLGPLNEQYV. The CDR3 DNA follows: TGTGCCAGCAGCTTAGGGCCCCTGAACGAGCAGTACGTC.

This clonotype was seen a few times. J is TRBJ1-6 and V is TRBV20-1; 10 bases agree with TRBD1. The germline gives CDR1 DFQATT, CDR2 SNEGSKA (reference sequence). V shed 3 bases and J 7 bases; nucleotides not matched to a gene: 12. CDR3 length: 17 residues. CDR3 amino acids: CSARGVRQGALNSPLHF. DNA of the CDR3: TGCAGTGCTAGGGGGGTCAGACAGGGGGCGTTGAATTCACCCCTCCACTTT.

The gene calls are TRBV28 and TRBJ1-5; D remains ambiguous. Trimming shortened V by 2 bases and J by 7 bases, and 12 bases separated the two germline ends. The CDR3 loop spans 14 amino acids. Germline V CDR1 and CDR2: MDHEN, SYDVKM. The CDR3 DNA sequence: TGTGCCAGCAGTTTACCCCGCGCCAGGCAGCCCCAGCATTTT. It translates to CASSLPRARQPQHF.

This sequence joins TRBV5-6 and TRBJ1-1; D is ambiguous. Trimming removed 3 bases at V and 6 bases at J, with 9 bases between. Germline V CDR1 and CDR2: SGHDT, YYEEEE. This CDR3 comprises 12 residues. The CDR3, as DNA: TGTGCCAGCAGCTCGCGCAGGCCTGAAGCTTTCTTT. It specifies CASSSRRPEAFF.

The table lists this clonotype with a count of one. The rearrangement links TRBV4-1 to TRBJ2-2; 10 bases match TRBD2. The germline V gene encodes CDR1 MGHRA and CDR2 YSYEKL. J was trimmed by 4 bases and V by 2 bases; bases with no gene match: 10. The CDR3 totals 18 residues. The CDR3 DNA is TGCGCCAGCAGCCAAAAGGGTGAACTAGCGGGGAGCACCGGGGAGCTGTTTTTT. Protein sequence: CASSQKGELAGSTGELFF.

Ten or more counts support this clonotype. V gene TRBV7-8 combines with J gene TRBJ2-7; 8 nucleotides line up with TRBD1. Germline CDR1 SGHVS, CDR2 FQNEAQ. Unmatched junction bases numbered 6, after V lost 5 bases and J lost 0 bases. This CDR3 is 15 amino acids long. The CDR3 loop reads CASSLDRGLSYEQYF. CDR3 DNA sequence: TGTGCCAGCAGCCTAGACAGGGGCCTCTCCTACGAGCAGTACTTC.

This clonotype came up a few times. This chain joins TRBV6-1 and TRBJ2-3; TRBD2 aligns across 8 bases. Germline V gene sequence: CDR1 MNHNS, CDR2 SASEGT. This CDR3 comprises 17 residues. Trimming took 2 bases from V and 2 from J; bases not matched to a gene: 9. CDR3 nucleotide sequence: TGTGCCAGCAGTGAAATCAAGGGACTAGGTTTCACAGATACGCAGTATTTT. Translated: CASSEIKGLGFTDTQYF.

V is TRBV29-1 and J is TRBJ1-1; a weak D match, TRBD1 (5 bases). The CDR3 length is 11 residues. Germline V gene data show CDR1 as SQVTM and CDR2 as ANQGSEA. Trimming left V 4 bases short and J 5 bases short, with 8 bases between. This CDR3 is CSVGKGTEAFF. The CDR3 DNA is TGCAGCGTTGGGAAGGGGACTGAAGCTTTCTTT. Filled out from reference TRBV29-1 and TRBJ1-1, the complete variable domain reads SAVISQKPSRDICQRGTSLTIQCQVDSQVTMMFWYRQQPGQSLTLIATANQGSEATYESGFVIDKFPISRPNLTFSTLTVSNMSPEDSSIYLCSVGKGTEAFFGQGTRLTVV.

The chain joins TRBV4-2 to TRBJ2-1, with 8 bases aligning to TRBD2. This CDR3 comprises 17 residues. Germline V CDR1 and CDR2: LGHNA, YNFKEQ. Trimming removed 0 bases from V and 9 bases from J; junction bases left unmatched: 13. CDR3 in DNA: TGTGCCAGCAGCCAAGAAGCGACACTAGCGGACTTCAGTGAGCAGTTCTTC. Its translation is CASSQEATLADFSEQFF.

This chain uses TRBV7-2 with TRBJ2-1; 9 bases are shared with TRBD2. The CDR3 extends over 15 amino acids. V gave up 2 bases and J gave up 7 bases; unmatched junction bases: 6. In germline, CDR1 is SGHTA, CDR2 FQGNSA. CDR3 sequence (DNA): TGTGCCAGCAGCTTAATAGCGGGGGCCATAAATGAGCAGTTCTTC. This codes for CASSLIAGAINEQFF.

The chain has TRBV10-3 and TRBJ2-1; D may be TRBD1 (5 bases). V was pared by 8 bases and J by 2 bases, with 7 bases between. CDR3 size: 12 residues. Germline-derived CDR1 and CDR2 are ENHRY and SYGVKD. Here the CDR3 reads CAIGRAYNEQFF. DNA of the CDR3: TGTGCCATCGGCAGGGCCTACAATGAGCAGTTCTTC.

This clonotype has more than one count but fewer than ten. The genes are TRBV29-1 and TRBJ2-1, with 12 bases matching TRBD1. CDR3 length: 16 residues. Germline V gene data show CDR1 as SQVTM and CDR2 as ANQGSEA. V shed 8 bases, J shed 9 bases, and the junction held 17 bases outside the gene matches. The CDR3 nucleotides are TGCAGCCCATGGGGAATGAGGGGACAGGGGGCGCGTGAGCAGTTCTTC. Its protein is CSPWGMRGQGAREQFF.

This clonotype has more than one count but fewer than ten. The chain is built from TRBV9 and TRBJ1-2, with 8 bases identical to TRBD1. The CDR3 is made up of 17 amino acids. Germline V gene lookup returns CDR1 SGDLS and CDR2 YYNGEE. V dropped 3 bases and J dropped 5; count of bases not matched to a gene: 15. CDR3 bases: TGTGCCAGCAGCGGGGGAGACAGGGGCTTCGGTTGGTATGGCTACACCTTC. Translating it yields CASSGGDRGFGWYGYTF.

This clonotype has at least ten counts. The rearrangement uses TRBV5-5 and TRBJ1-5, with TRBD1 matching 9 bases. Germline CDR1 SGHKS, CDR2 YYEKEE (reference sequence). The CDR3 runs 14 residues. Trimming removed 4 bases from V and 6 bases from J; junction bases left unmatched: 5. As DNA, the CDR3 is TGTGCCAGCAGCACTACAGGGGGCAGTCAGCCCCAGCATTTT. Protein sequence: CASSTTGGSQPQHF.

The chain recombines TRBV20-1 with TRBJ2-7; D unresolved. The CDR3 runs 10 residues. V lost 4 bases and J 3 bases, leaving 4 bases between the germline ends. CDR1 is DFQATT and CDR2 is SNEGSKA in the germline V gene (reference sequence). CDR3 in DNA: TGCAGTGCTAAGAACTACGAGCAGTACGTC. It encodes CSAKNYEQYV.

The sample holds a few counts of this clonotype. Written as DNA, the CDR3 is TGTGCCAGCAGCTCTACGGGCTTGGGCACAGATACGCAGTATTTT. This gives the protein CASSSTGLGTDTQYF. The chain recombines TRBV6-1 with TRBJ2-3, with D uncertain. The CDR3 sequence is 15 residues long. CDR1 and CDR2 from the germline V gene are MNHNS and SASEGT. The ends were cut back, 6 bases at V and 1 base at J, with 14 bases in the middle.

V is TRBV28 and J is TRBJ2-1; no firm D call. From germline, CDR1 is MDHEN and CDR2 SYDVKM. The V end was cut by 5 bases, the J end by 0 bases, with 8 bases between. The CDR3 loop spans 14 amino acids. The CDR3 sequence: CASSGGYSYNEQFF. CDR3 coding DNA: TGTGCCAGCAGTGGCGGTTACTCCTACAATGAGCAGTTCTTC.

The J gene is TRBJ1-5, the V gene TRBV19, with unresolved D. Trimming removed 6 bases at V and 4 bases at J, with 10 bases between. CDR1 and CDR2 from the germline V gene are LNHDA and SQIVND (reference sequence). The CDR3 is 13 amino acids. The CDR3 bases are TGTGCCAGTAGCTCCTCCAATAATCAGCCCCAGCATTTT. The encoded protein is CASSSSNNQPQHF.

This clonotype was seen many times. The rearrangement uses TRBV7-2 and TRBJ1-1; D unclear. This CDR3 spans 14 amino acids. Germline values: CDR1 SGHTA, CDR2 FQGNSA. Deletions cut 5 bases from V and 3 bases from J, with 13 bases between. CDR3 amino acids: CASSTTVGHTEAFF. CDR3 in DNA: TGTGCCAGCAGCACCACTGTTGGGCACACTGAAGCTTTCTTT.